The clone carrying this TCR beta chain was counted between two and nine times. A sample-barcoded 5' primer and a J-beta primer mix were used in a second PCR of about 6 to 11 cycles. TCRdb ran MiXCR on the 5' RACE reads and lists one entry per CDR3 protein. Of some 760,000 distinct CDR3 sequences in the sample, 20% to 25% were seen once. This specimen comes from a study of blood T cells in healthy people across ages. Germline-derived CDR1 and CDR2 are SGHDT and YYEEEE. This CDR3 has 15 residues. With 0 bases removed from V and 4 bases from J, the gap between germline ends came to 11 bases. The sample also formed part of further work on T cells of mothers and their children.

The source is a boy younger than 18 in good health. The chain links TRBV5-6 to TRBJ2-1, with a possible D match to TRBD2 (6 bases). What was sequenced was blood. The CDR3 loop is CASSLVAGRYNEQFF. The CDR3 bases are TGTGCCAGCAGCTTGGTTGCGGGGAGGTACAATGAGCAGTTCTTC.